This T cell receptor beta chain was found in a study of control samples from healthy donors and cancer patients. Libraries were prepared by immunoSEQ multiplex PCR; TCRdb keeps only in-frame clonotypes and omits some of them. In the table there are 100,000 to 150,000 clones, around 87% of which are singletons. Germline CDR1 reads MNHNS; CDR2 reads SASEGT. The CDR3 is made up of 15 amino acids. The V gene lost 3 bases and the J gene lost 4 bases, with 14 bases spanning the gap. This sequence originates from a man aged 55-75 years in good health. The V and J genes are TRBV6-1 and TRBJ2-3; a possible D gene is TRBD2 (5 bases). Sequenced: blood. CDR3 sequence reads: CASSDSRTGSDTQYF. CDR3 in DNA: TGTGCCAGCAGTGATTCCCGCACGGGGTCAGATACGCAGTATTTT.